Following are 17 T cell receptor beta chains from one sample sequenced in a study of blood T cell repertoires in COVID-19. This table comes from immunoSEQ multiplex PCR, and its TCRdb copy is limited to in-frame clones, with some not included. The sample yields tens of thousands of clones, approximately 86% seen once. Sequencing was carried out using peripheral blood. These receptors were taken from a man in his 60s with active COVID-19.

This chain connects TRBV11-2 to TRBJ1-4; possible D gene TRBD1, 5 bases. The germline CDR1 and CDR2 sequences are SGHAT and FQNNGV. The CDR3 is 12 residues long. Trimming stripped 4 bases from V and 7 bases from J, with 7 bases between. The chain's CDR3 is CASSWGGEKLFF. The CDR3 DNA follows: TGTGCCAGCAGCTGGGGGGGTGAAAAACTGTTTTTT. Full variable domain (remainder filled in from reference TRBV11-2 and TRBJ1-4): EAGVAQSPRYKIIEKRQSVAFWCNPISGHATLYWYQQILGQGPKLLIQFQNNGVVDDSQLPKDRFSAERLKGVDSTLKIQPAKLEDSAVYLCASSWGGEKLFFGSGTQLSVL.

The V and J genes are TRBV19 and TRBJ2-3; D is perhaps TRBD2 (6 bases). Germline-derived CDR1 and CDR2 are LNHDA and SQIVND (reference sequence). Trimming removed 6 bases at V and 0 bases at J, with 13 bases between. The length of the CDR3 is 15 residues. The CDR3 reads CASRGAGLSTDTQYF. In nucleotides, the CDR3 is TGTGCCAGTAGAGGCGCGGGACTCAGCACAGATACGCAGTATTTT.

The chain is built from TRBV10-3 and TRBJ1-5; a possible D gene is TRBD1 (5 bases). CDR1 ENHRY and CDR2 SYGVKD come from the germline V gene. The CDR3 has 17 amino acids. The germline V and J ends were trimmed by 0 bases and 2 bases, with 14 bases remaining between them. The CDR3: CAISESGASRGNQPQHF. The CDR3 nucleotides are TGTGCCATCAGTGAGTCAGGGGCATCTCGGGGCAATCAGCCCCAGCATTTT.

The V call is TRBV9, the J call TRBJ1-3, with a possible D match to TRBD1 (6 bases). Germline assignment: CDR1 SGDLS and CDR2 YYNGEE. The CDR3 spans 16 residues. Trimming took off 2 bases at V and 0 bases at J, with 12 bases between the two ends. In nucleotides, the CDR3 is TGTGCCAGCAGCGTTGGGACACCTTACTCTGGAAACACCATATATTTT. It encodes CASSVGTPYSGNTIYF.

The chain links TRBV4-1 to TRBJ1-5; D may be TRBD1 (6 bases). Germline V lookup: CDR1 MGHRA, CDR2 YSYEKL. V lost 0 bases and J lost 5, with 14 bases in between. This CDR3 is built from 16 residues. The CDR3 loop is CASSQEGQGGDQPQHF. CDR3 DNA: TGCGCCAGCAGCCAAGAGGGACAAGGGGGGGATCAGCCCCAGCATTTT.

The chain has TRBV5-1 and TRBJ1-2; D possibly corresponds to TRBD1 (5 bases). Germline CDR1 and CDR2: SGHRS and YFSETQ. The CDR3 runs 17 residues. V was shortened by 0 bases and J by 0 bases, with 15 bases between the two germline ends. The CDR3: CASSLESGSFTNYGYTF. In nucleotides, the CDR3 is TGCGCCAGCAGCTTGGAATCAGGGTCATTTACTAACTATGGCTACACCTTC.

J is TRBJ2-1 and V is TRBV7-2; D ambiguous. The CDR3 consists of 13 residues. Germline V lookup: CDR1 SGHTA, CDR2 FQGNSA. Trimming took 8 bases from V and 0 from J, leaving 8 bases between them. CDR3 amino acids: CASSPRSYNEQFF. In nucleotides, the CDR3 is TGTGCCAGCTCTCCCCGCTCCTACAATGAGCAGTTCTTC.

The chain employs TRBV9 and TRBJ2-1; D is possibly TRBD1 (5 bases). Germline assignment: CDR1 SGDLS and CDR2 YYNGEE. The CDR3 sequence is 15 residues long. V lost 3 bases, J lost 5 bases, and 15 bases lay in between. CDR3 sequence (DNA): TGTGCCAGCAGCGACGCATCCTGGGGCCACAATGAGCAGTTCTTC. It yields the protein CASSDASWGHNEQFF.

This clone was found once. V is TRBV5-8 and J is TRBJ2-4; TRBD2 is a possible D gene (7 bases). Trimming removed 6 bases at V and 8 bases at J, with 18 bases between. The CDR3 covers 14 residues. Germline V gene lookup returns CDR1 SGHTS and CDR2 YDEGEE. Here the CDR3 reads CASITGGLGDIQYF. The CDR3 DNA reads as TGTGCCAGCATCACCGGGGGGCTCGGGGACATTCAGTACTTC. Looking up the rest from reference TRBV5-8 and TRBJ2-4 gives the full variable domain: EAGVTQSPTHLIKTRGQQATLRCSPISGHTSVYWYQQALGLGLQFLLWYDEGEERNRGNFPPRFSGRQFPNYSSELNVNALELEDSALYLCASITGGLGDIQYFGAGTRLSVL.

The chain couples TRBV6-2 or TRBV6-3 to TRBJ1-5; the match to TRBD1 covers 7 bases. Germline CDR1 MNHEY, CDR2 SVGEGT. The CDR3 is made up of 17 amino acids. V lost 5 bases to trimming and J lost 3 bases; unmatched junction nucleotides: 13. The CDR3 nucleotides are TGTGCCAGCAGTGGGCAGGGGGTTCGTATTATCAATCAGCCCCAGCATTTT. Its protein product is CASSGQGVRIINQPQHF.

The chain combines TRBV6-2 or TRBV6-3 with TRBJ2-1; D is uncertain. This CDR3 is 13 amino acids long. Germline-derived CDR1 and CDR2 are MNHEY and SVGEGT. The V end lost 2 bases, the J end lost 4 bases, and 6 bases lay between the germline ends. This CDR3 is CASSYRRYNEQFF. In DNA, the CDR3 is TGTGCCAGCAGTTACAGGCGGTACAATGAGCAGTTCTTC.

The CDR3 DNA reads as TGTGCCAGCAGACAGGGGGCCGGCTACACCTTC. It encodes CASRQGAGYTF. The J gene is TRBJ1-2, the V gene TRBV6-5, with 9 positions matching TRBD1. CDR1 and CDR2 (germline): MNHEY, SVGAGI. This CDR3 spans 11 amino acids. J was trimmed by 8 bases and V by 6 bases; bases with no gene match: 1.

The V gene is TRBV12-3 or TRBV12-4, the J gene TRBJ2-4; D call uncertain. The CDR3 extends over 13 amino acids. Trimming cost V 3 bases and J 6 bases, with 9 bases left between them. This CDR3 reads CASSFLVGNIQYF. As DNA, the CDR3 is TGTGCCAGCAGTTTTTTAGTCGGAAACATTCAGTACTTC.

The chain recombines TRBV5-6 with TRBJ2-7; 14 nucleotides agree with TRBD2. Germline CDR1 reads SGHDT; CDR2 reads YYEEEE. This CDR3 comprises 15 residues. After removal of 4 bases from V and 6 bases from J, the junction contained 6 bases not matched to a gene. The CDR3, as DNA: TGTGCCAGCAGCCCACCGGGACTAGCGGGAGTCGAGCAGTACTTC. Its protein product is CASSPPGLAGVEQYF.

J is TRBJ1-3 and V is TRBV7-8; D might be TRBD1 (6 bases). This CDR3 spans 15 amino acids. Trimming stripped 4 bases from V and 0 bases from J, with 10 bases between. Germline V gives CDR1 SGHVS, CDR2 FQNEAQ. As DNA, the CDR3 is TGTGCCAGCAGCTCCGGACAGCTCTCTGGAAACACCATATATTTT. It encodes CASSSGQLSGNTIYF.

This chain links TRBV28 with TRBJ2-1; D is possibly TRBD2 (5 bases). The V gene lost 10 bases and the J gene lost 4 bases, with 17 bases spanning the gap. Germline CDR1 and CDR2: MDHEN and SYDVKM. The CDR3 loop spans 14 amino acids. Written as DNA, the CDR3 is TGTGCCACCCTGCCCAGCGGAGGTTACAATGAGCAGTTCTTC. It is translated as CATLPSGGYNEQFF.

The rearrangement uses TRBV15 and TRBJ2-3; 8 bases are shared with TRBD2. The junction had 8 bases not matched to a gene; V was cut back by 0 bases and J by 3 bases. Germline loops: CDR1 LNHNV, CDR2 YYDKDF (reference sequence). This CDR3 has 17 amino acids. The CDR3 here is CATSRDPGRGGTDTQYF. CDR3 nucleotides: TGTGCCACCAGCAGAGATCCTGGACGGGGGGGAACAGATACGCAGTATTTT.